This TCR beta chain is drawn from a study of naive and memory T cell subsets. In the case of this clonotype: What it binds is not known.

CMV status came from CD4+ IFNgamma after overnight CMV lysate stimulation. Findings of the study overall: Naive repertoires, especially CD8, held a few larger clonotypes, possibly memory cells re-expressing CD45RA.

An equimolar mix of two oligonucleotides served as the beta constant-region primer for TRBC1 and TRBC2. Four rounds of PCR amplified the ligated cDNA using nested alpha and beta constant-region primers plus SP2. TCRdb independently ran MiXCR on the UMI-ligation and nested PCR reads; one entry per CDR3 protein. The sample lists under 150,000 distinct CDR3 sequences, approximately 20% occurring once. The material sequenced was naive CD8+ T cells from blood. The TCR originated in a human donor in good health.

CDR3 DNA sequence: TGTGCCAGCCAAACGGGACAGCTCTACGAGCAGTACTTC. Translated: CASQTGQLYEQYF. The chain employs TRBV6-5 and TRBJ2-7; the match to TRBD1 covers 7 bases. J was trimmed by 3 bases and V by 8 bases; bases with no gene match: 7. The CDR3 length is 13 residues. CDR1 and CDR2 (germline): MNHEY, SVGAGI.